This TCR beta chain was recorded in a study of T cells in Graves' hyperthyroidism and ophthalmopathy. Germline V gene data show CDR1 as LNHNV and CDR2 as YYDKDF (reference sequence). This CDR3 has 12 residues. Trimming shortened V by 0 bases and J by 5 bases, and 2 bases separated the two germline ends. Regions amplified from RNA transcripts were the TCR beta CDR3 regions. The study used the HTBI primer set for a first-round RT-PCR of the TCR CDR3. TCRdb independently ran MiXCR on the multiplex PCR reads; one entry per CDR3 protein. The repertoire has about 210,000 distinct CDR3 sequences, over 15% of them found once; the top ten carry approximately 50%.

The J gene is TRBJ1-5, the V gene TRBV15, with D hard to call. The specimen was blood. This clonotype was sampled from a man aged 45-60 years with Graves' hyperthyroidism. The CDR3 coding sequence is TGTGCCACCAGCAGAGATTATCAGCCCCAGCATTTT. Protein product: CATSRDYQPQHF.